Listed here are 25 T cell receptor beta chains from one sample, sequenced in a study of T cell repertoires in cytomegalovirus infection. TCRdb ran MiXCR on the reads and lists one entry per CDR3 protein. The profile shows around 750,000 distinct CDR3 sequences, roughly 33% of them singletons. Their recognized antigens are unknown. Sample: cultured CD8+ T cells from PBMCs, taken from culture after CMV antigen stimulation. All receptors derive from a human donor in good health (CMV status not recorded). Some clones in this sample may be carry-over from other donors' samples.

This chain links TRBV10-3 with TRBJ1-2, with D tentatively TRBD1 (5 bases). Germline values: CDR1 ENHRY, CDR2 SYGVKD. V was trimmed by 7 bases and J by 4 bases, leaving 16 bases between them. The CDR3 totals 14 residues. The CDR3 spells CAITPDSAGYGYTF. As DNA, the CDR3 is TGTGCCATCACCCCCGACAGCGCAGGCTATGGCTACACCTTC.

This clonotype was counted a few times. The chain recombines TRBV9 with TRBJ2-2, with 8 bases that match TRBD1. Germline V CDR1 and CDR2: SGDLS, YYNGEE. J was trimmed by 6 bases and V by 4 bases; bases with no gene match: 11. There are 16 residues in the CDR3. CDR3 residues: CASSPPDRVFPGELFF. The CDR3 DNA is TGTGCCAGCAGCCCCCCGGACAGGGTGTTCCCCGGGGAGCTGTTTTTT.

V gene TRBV5-4 combines with J gene TRBJ1-5; 8 positions agree with TRBD1. Per the germline V gene, CDR1 is SGHNT and CDR2 is YYREEE (reference sequence). V trimming: 4 bases; J trimming: 6 bases; junction bases outside the gene matches: 6. The length of the CDR3 is 14 residues. CDR3 sequence reads: CASSLDRAVQPQHF. CDR3 DNA: TGTGCCAGCAGCCTGGACAGGGCGGTTCAGCCCCAGCATTTT.

A few counts support this clonotype. The chain employs TRBV27 and TRBJ1-2; D gene uncertain. Germline V CDR1 and CDR2: MNHEY, SMNVEV (reference sequence). With 3 bases removed from V and 4 bases from J, the gap between germline ends came to 12 bases. This CDR3 is 14 amino acids long. The CDR3 protein is CASSFGGTSYGYTF. The CDR3 DNA sequence: TGTGCCAGCAGTTTCGGCGGTACGAGCTATGGCTACACCTTC.

V gene TRBV2 combines with J gene TRBJ2-7; no clear D. Germline V gives CDR1 SNHLY, CDR2 FYNNEI. Trimming removed 7 bases from V and 2 bases from J, with 6 bases in between. This CDR3 has 11 residues. The CDR3 spells CASIQTYEQYF. For the CDR3, the DNA is TGTGCCAGCATACAGACCTACGAGCAGTACTTC.

This chain joins TRBV7-2 and TRBJ2-1; possibly TRBD1 or TRBD2 for D (6 bases each). V was pared by 0 bases and J by 3 bases, with 15 bases between. CDR3 size: 17 residues. Per the germline V gene, CDR1 is SGHTA and CDR2 is FQGNSA. This CDR3 is CASSLAGRGGLYNEQFF. CDR3 sequence (DNA): TGTGCCAGCAGCTTAGCTGGGCGAGGGGGGCTCTACAATGAGCAGTTCTTC.

J is TRBJ2-1 and V is TRBV27, with D possibly matching TRBD2 (5 bases). This CDR3 is built from 13 residues. The V end was cut by 7 bases, the J end by 4 bases, with 11 bases between. Germline V gene sequence: CDR1 MNHEY, CDR2 SMNVEV (reference sequence). CDR3 region: CASKASGYNEQFF. The CDR3 DNA reads TGTGCCAGCAAGGCGTCGGGATACAATGAGCAGTTCTTC.

This clonotype was counted only a few times. The V call is TRBV7-9, the J call TRBJ1-1; 7 nucleotides line up with TRBD1. The CDR3 is 18 residues long. The germline CDR1 and CDR2 sequences are SEHNR and FQNEAQ (reference sequence). J was trimmed by 0 bases and V by 5 bases; bases with no gene match: 15. The CDR3 nucleotides read TGTGCCAGCAGCACACCCGTCGGTGGGACAGAGATGAACACTGAAGCTTTCTTT. This codes for CASSTPVGGTEMNTEAFF.

For the CDR3, the DNA is TGTGCCAGCAGCTTGGGTCGCAGGGAGCAGCCCCAGCATTTT. Its protein is CASSLGRREQPQHF. V and J are TRBV7-4 and TRBJ1-5, with D perhaps TRBD1 (5 bases). V was pared by 3 bases and J by 7 bases, with 13 bases between. The CDR3 is 14 amino acids. Germline loops: CDR1 SGHVT, CDR2 SQSDAQ.

The chain recombines TRBV19 with TRBJ1-6, with TRBD1 matching over 7 bases. Looked up from germline, CDR1 is LNHDA and CDR2 is SQIVND (reference sequence). Losses at the gene ends were 5 bases for V and 7 bases for J; bases not matched to a gene: 5. The CDR3 extends over 14 amino acids. CDR3 region: CASSYGQENSPLHF. In DNA form, the CDR3 reads TGTGCCAGTAGTTATGGACAGGAGAATTCACCCCTCCACTTT.

This clonotype was seen only a few times. This sequence joins TRBV19 and TRBJ2-7; 11 positions match TRBD2. Germline CDR1 and CDR2: LNHDA and SQIVND (reference sequence). J lost 1 base, V lost 3 bases, and 2 bases had no gene match. This CDR3 has 15 residues. CDR3 bases: TGTGCCAGTAGTATCCTAGCGGGGGGTTCCTACGAGCAGTACTTC. Translating gives CASSILAGGSYEQYF.

The chain is built from TRBV19 and TRBJ1-1; no reliable D call. V dropped 5 bases and J dropped 2 bases, with 12 bases sitting between them. The CDR3 extends over 14 amino acids. CDR1 LNHDA and CDR2 SQIVND come from the germline V gene (reference sequence). CDR3 coding DNA: TGTGCCAGTAGTCGAGAGAAACCCAACACTGAAGCTTTCTTT. This encodes CASSREKPNTEAFF.

Details on this clonotype: A much larger clone differs from this one at a single base, so this may be a read error. The CDR3 end shows no conserved phenylalanine or tryptophan, and so a read error is likely. The rearrangement links TRBV6-5 to TRBJ2-1; 10 positions agree with TRBD1. The CDR3 covers 15 residues. The junction had 4 bases not matched to a gene; V was cut back by 8 bases and J by 0 bases. In germline, CDR1 is MNHEY, CDR2 SVGAGI. The CDR3 nucleotides are TGTGCCAGCGGGGGACAGGGGAGCTCCTACAATGAGCAGTTCCTC. Protein: CASGGQGSSYNEQFL.

Many counts were recorded for this clonotype. The genes are TRBV7-6 and TRBJ1-1, with 9 bases fitting TRBD1. From germline, CDR1 is SGHVS and CDR2 FNYEAQ. This CDR3 is built from 17 residues. V gave up 0 bases and J gave up 6 bases; unmatched junction bases: 11. As DNA, the CDR3 is TGTGCCAGCAGCTTAGCGCGGGACAGGGCGTTTGATCCTGAAGCTTTCTTT. Translating it yields CASSLARDRAFDPEAFF. Together with reference TRBV7-6 and TRBJ1-1, the CDR3 gives the full variable domain: GAGVSQSPRYKVTKRGQDVALRCDPISGHVSLYWYRQALGQGPEFLTYFNYEAQQDKSGLPNDRFSAERPEGSISTLTIQRTEQRDSAMYRCASSLARDRAFDPEAFFGQGTRLTVV.

The chain employs TRBV6-5 and TRBJ2-1; 7 bases match TRBD1. The CDR3 totals 16 residues. CDR1 is MNHEY, CDR2 SVGAGI, per germline. J was trimmed by 6 bases and V by 2 bases; bases with no gene match: 10. CDR3 bases: TGTGCCAGCAGTTACGCGACAGGGAAGATGGCCAATGAGCAGTTCTTC. Translated: CASSYATGKMANEQFF.

J is TRBJ1-2 and V is TRBV27; D remains unclear. V was cut by 0 bases and J by 5 bases, with 10 bases left in between. Germline assignment: CDR1 MNHEY and CDR2 SMNVEV (reference sequence). The CDR3 runs to 14 residues. CDR3: CASSLSRAEYGYTF. The CDR3 region has the DNA TGTGCCAGCAGTTTATCGAGGGCCGAGTATGGCTACACCTTC.

The chain is built from TRBV2 and TRBJ1-2; a weak D match, TRBD1 (6 bases). Trimming took off 4 bases at V and 1 base at J, with 10 bases between the two ends. Germline V gives CDR1 SNHLY, CDR2 FYNNEI. The CDR3 covers 14 residues. CDR3 sequence: CASSAGAFNYGYTF. In DNA, the CDR3 is TGTGCCAGCAGTGCAGGGGCCTTTAACTATGGCTACACCTTC.

This sequence joins TRBV19 and TRBJ1-1; tentatively, D is TRBD1 (5 bases). This CDR3 is 13 amino acids long. Per germline, CDR1 LNHDA and CDR2 SQIVND (reference sequence). V was pared by 6 bases and J by 3 bases, with 11 bases between. The CDR3 DNA reads TGTGCCAGTAGCATGGGACGTTACACTGAAGCTTTCTTT. Protein: CASSMGRYTEAFF.

This sequence joins TRBV4-2 and TRBJ2-5; 10 bases match TRBD2. The V segment lost 0 bases and the J segment 3 bases; nucleotides outside the gene matches: 4. CDR1 and CDR2 from the germline V gene are LGHNA and YNFKEQ. This CDR3 has 16 residues. This CDR3 reads CASSQDWLAGEETQYF. The CDR3 nucleotides read TGTGCCAGCAGCCAAGATTGGCTAGCGGGGGAAGAGACCCAGTACTTC.

This clonotype was observed at least ten times. The CDR3, as DNA: TGTGCCAGCAGCTTATCGAACTTGCAAGGTGAAGCTTTCTTT. Its translation: CASSLSNLQGEAFF. The chain links TRBV7-2 to TRBJ1-1; D remains ambiguous. V gave up 2 bases and J gave up 7 bases, with 14 bases separating them. CDR3 length: 14 residues. CDR1 is SGHTA and CDR2 is FQGNSA in the germline V gene.

The V and J genes are TRBV6-2 or TRBV6-3 and TRBJ2-3; 8 bases match TRBD2. The CDR3 has 15 residues. CDR1 MNHEY and CDR2 SVGEGT come from the germline V gene. The V segment lost 3 bases and the J segment 4 bases; nucleotides outside the gene matches: 6. The CDR3 DNA is TGTGCCAGCAGTTATACGTCGGGACTAGCAGATACGCAGTATTTT. Its protein product is CASSYTSGLADTQYF.

This clonotype was observed a handful of times. The rearrangement joins TRBV6-6 to TRBJ2-2; tentatively, D is TRBD1 or TRBD2 (5 bases each). V dropped 4 bases and J dropped 0 bases, with 6 bases sitting between them. In germline, CDR1 is MNHNY, CDR2 SVGAGI (reference sequence). CDR3 size: 14 residues. CDR3 sequence: CASSWGSNTGELFF. In nucleotides, the CDR3 is TGTGCCAGCAGTTGGGGGTCGAACACCGGGGAGCTGTTTTTT.

This clonotype was observed a few times. V and J are TRBV4-1 and TRBJ1-5, with D hard to call. This CDR3 has 13 residues. The germline V and J ends were trimmed by 1 base and 8 bases, with 9 bases remaining between them. Germline CDR1 and CDR2: MGHRA and YSYEKL. In nucleotides, the CDR3 is TGCGCCAGCAGCCAAGGGGATATGGAGCCCCAGCATTTT. Translated: CASSQGDMEPQHF.

This clonotype has just a few counts. The chain recombines TRBV19 with TRBJ1-5; no firm D call. Trimming removed 6 bases at V and 4 bases at J, with 7 bases between. The CDR3 totals 12 residues. The germline V gene has CDR1 LNHDA and CDR2 SQIVND (reference sequence). Here the CDR3 DNA reads TGTGCCAGTAGAGCGGGAAATCAGCCCCAGCATTTT. It is translated as CASRAGNQPQHF.

The rearrangement links TRBV7-9 to TRBJ1-2; a weak D match, TRBD1 (5 bases). The CDR3 sequence is 15 residues long. V lost 5 bases to trimming and J lost 2 bases, with 15 bases between them. Germline lookup yields CDR1 SEHNR and CDR2 FQNEAQ (reference sequence). The DNA of the CDR3 is TGTGCCAGCAGCCCCTCTGGGGGAAAGAACTATGGCTACACCTTC. As protein: CASSPSGGKNYGYTF.